The rows below give T cell receptor beta chains drawn from one sample of a study of a mutant IDH1 vaccine in newly diagnosed glioma. These receptors have no identified antigens. Measured with immunoSEQ multiplex PCR; TCRdb has only the in-frame clones, and not every one. The table shows 55,000 to 65,000 clones, with approximately 81% occurring only once. The sequenced sample was PBMCs, obtained from a glioma patient whose treatment included an IDH1 peptide vaccine. These receptors were taken from a man aged 25 to 40 with glioma. Both conserved end residues are part of each CDR3. Each record gives: V gene, J gene, D gene, clone size, CDR3 protein, CDR3 DNA. D genes are given only for firm matches. Where a row states a size, it is once, few, many or the class of an expanded clone; other rows omit it.

TRBV29-1	TRBJ2-1	-	-	CSVWGTGISSYNEQFF	TGCAGCGTTTGGGGAACAGGGATTAGCTCCTACAATGAGCAGTTCTTC
TRBV7-8	TRBJ2-1	TRBD2	-	CASSLILAGGPGQFF	TGTGCCAGCAGCTTAATACTAGCGGGGGGTCCAGGGCAGTTCTTC
TRBV9	TRBJ1-1	-	few	CASSLSSGTEAFF	TGTGCCAGCAGCCTGTCGAGCGGCACTGAAGCTTTCTTT
TRBV4-1	TRBJ2-7	-	-	CASRPGLSSYEQYF	TGCGCCAGCCGACCCGGCCTGAGCTCCTACGAGCAGTACTTC
TRBV11-2	TRBJ1-6	-	-	CASSLERRLNSPLHF	TGTGCCAGCAGCTTAGAACGGCGTCTTAATTCACCCCTCCACTTT
TRBV5-8	TRBJ2-1	TRBD2	once	CASSSLPSGGAWYEQFF	TGTGCCAGCAGCTCGCTTCCTAGCGGGGGGGCCTGGTATGAGCAGTTCTTC
TRBV10-1	TRBJ1-1	-	few	CASSEAGRNTEAFF	TGCGCCAGCAGTGAGGCGGGCCGGAACACTGAAGCTTTCTTT
TRBV9	TRBJ1-2	-	few	CASSSGTYGYTF	TGTGCCAGCAGCTCAGGGACCTATGGCTACACCTTC
TRBV13	TRBJ2-3	-	-	CASSLASPGTDTQYF	TGTGCCAGCAGCTTAGCGTCCCCGGGCACAGATACGCAGTATTTT
TRBV11-3	TRBJ2-5	-	few	CASSFLGQETQYF	TGTGCCAGCAGCTTCCTGGGGCAAGAGACCCAGTACTTC
TRBV19	TRBJ2-7	-	-	CASSIDRDIQDEQYF	TGTGCCAGTAGTATAGATCGGGACATCCAAGACGAGCAGTACTTC
TRBV5-4	TRBJ2-3	TRBD1	-	CASSFRTGDPTQYF	TGTGCCAGCAGCTTCCGGACAGGGGACCCTACGCAGTATTTT
TRBV5-1	TRBJ2-1	-	-	CASSLGLRGQKRNEQFF	TGCGCCAGCAGCTTGGGACTTAGAGGACAGAAGAGGAATGAGCAGTTCTTC
TRBV7-9	TRBJ1-1	-	few	CASSLRATNTEAFF	TGTGCCAGCAGTCTCAGGGCCACGAACACTGAAGCTTTCTTT
TRBV7-8	TRBJ1-5	-	few	CASSPFGARQPQHF	TGTGCCAGCAGCCCGTTTGGGGCACGGCAGCCCCAGCATTTT
TRBV6-1	TRBJ2-3	-	-	CASSAWSDTQYF	TGTGCCAGCAGTGCCTGGTCGGATACGCAGTATTTT
TRBV9	TRBJ2-4	TRBD1	-	CASSFGTGVFKNIQYF	TGTGCCAGCAGCTTCGGGACAGGGGTTTTCAAAAACATTCAGTACTTC